These 26 T cell receptor beta chains were all obtained from the same sample, sequenced in a study of CD8 T cells in Susac syndrome. The authors reverse transcribed roughly 0.5 to 1 ug RNA with random hexamers. TCRdb recomputed calls from the immunoSEQ multiplex PCR reads with MiXCR, one row per CDR3 protein. Of 80,000 to 90,000 distinct CDR3 sequences listed, approximately 92% are singletons. Sequenced input: CD8+ T cells from PBMCs. The receptor source for this set is a human donor in good health.

The gene calls are TRBV4-1 and TRBJ2-5, with TRBD2 matching over 11 bases. CDR1 is MGHRA and CDR2 is YSYEKL in the germline V gene. The CDR3 extends over 18 amino acids. Trimming took 8 bases from V and 2 from J; bases not matched to a gene: 16. The CDR3, as DNA: TGCGCCAGCGGTCGAGGGACTAGCGGAGGCGGGCTACAAGAGACCCAGTACTTC. This gives the protein CASGRGTSGGGLQETQYF.

The chain recombines TRBV4-1 with TRBJ2-3; TRBD2 is a possible D gene (7 bases). Deletions cut 2 bases from V and 2 bases from J, with 14 bases between. From germline, CDR1 is MGHRA and CDR2 YSYEKL. This CDR3 spans 16 amino acids. The DNA for the CDR3 is TGCGCCAGCAGCCAATGGGGACGGGGGGCCACAGATACGCAGTATTTT. Translating it yields CASSQWGRGATDTQYF.

V and J are TRBV9 and TRBJ1-2; D is ambiguous. V was clipped by 2 bases and J by 2 bases, with 13 bases between them. The germline V gene has CDR1 SGDLS and CDR2 YYNGEE. The CDR3 is 15 residues long. The chain's CDR3 is CASSVDELANYGYTF. The CDR3 nucleotides are TGTGCCAGCAGCGTGGACGAATTGGCCAACTATGGCTACACCTTC.

The V call is TRBV4-1, the J call TRBJ2-7; TRBD2 might be the D (5 bases). Trimming took 1 base from V and 6 from J, leaving 13 bases between them. CDR3 length: 14 amino acids. Germline V gene data show CDR1 as MGHRA and CDR2 as YSYEKL. DNA of the CDR3: TGCGCCAGCAGCCAAGGCCTAGCTACACGCGAGCAGTACTTC. It is translated as CASSQGLATREQYF.

V gene TRBV5-6 combines with J gene TRBJ1-2; 8 positions match TRBD1. Germline assignment: CDR1 SGHDT and CDR2 YYEEEE. The CDR3 loop spans 15 amino acids. Trimming cost V 0 bases and J 8 bases; bases outside gene matches: 9. Written as DNA, the CDR3 is TGTGCCAGCAGCTTGGAGCGACAGGGGAGATGGGGCTACACCTTC. Translating it yields CASSLERQGRWGYTF.

V and J are TRBV4-1 and TRBJ1-1, with D hard to call. V lost 2 bases and J 7 bases, leaving 14 bases between the germline ends. This CDR3 comprises 14 residues. Per germline, CDR1 MGHRA and CDR2 YSYEKL. CDR3 in DNA: TGCGCCAGCAGCCAAATTTATCTGGTCGGTGAAGCTTTCTTT. Translated, it gives CASSQIYLVGEAFF.

V and J are TRBV20-1 and TRBJ1-5, with D possibly matching TRBD1 (5 bases). V was shortened by 2 bases and J by 0 bases, with 14 bases between the two germline ends. Germline CDR1 and CDR2: DFQATT and SNEGSKA (reference sequence). The CDR3 covers 16 residues. In DNA, the CDR3 is TGCAGTGCTAGATACCCCGGCAGGGCTAGCAATCAGCCCCAGCATTTT. It specifies CSARYPGRASNQPQHF.

The chain couples TRBV25-1 to TRBJ2-7; D ambiguous. V was clipped by 3 bases and J by 3 bases, with 12 bases between them. The CDR3 totals 14 residues. Looked up from germline, CDR1 is MGHDK and CDR2 is SYGVNS. The CDR3 DNA follows: TGTGCCAGCAGTGACATACAGCCTTACTACGAGCAGTACTTC. Its translation is CASSDIQPYYEQYF.

The V call is TRBV20-1, the J call TRBJ1-1; D remains unclear. The V and J ends lost 5 bases and 5 bases respectively, with 15 bases between them. The CDR3 runs to 13 residues. Germline values: CDR1 DFQATT, CDR2 SNEGSKA (reference sequence). The CDR3 is CSALGPMGTEAFF. The CDR3 DNA reads as TGCAGTGCTCTGGGCCCCATGGGGACTGAAGCTTTCTTT.

This sequence joins TRBV20-1 and TRBJ2-5; D possibly corresponds to TRBD1 (5 bases). This CDR3 spans 15 amino acids. Germline V gene lookup returns CDR1 DFQATT and CDR2 SNEGSKA (reference sequence). Trimming shortened V by 1 base and J by 2 bases, and 14 bases separated the two germline ends. In nucleotides, the CDR3 is TGCAGTGCTAGAGTCCCAGGGTGGCAACAAGAGACCCAGTACTTC. Its translation: CSARVPGWQQETQYF.

The rearrangement uses TRBV2 and TRBJ1-5; possibly TRBD1 for D (5 bases). This CDR3 spans 14 amino acids. Between the trimmed V and J ends, which lost 7 bases and 5 bases, there was a span of 15 bases. The germline CDR1 and CDR2 sequences are SNHLY and FYNNEI. CDR3 loop: CASTFGGIDQPQHF. The DNA for the CDR3 is TGTGCCAGCACCTTCGGGGGAATTGATCAGCCCCAGCATTTT. The full variable domain, completed using reference TRBV2 and TRBJ1-5, is EPEVTQTPSHQVTQMGQEVILRCVPISNHLYFYWYRQILGQKVEFLVSFYNNEISEKSEIFDDQFSVERPDGSNFTLKIRSTKLEDSAMYFCASTFGGIDQPQHFGDGTRLSIL.

The chain employs TRBV6-5 and TRBJ2-7; 7 nucleotides align to TRBD2. The CDR3 has 15 amino acids. Germline-derived CDR1 and CDR2 are MNHEY and SVGAGI. V was pared by 2 bases and J by 0 bases, with 4 bases of the junction left unmatched. The CDR3 nucleotides are TGTGCCAGCAGTTACGCTGGGGGGGTCTCCTACGAGCAGTACTTC. The encoded protein is CASSYAGGVSYEQYF.

This clonotype was observed once. The gene calls are TRBV19 and TRBJ2-5, with D possibly being TRBD2 (6 bases). The germline V gene has CDR1 LNHDA and CDR2 SQIVND (reference sequence). V shed 3 bases and J shed 7 bases, with 12 bases lying between them. CDR3 size: 13 residues. CDR3 in amino acids: CASSIVEGSTQYF. In DNA, the CDR3 is TGTGCCAGTAGTATCGTGGAGGGGTCGACCCAGTACTTC.

The chain carries TRBV10-3 and TRBJ2-3, with TRBD2 matching 7 bases. The V gene's germline CDR1 is ENHRY and CDR2 SYGVKD. J gave up 0 bases and V 4 bases, and 4 bases lay outside the gene matches. This CDR3 is built from 15 residues. The CDR3: CAISGGGPSTDTQYF. CDR3 in DNA: TGTGCCATCAGTGGGGGGGGACCAAGCACAGATACGCAGTATTTT.

CDR3 sequence (DNA): TGTGCCAGCAGTTACGGGGCGGGAGAGGGCGAGCAGTACTTC. Its protein product is CASSYGAGEGEQYF. The chain employs TRBV6-5 and TRBJ2-7; 7 bases agree with TRBD2. CDR1 MNHEY and CDR2 SVGAGI come from the germline V gene. V trimming: 2 bases; J trimming: 6 bases; junction bases outside the gene matches: 7. The CDR3 covers 14 residues.

The chain links TRBV9 to TRBJ2-7; 9 bases fit TRBD1. This CDR3 is 14 amino acids long. Per germline, CDR1 SGDLS and CDR2 YYNGEE. V shed 5 bases and J 3 bases; nucleotides not matched to a gene: 6. The DNA of the CDR3 is TGTGCCAGCAGTGACCGACAGGGGGGCTACGAGCAGTACTTC. Its translation is CASSDRQGGYEQYF.

The chain carries TRBV20-1 and TRBJ2-3, with TRBD2 matching over 10 bases. Trimming cost V 6 bases and J 2 bases; bases outside gene matches: 20. Germline V gene sequence: CDR1 DFQATT, CDR2 SNEGSKA (reference sequence). The CDR3 length is 19 residues. In DNA, the CDR3 is TGCAGTGCCAATCCAAGCGGTCGGGCTAGCGGGAGTTACACAGATACGCAGTATTTT. Amino acids: CSANPSGRASGSYTDTQYF.

The rearrangement links TRBV7-8 to TRBJ1-6; possible D gene TRBD1, 5 bases. The CDR3 contains 15 residues. The germline gives CDR1 SGHVS, CDR2 FQNEAQ. The V end was cut by 4 bases, the J end by 10 bases, with 17 bases between. The CDR3 nucleotides read TGTGCCAGCAGCTCCAGCGGCGGGGGTGGGTCACCCCTCCACTTT. This translates into CASSSSGGGGSPLHF.

The table lists this clonotype with a count of one. The chain's CDR3 is CAWSRGLSDEQYF. The CDR3 coding sequence is TGTGCCTGGAGCCGGGGACTGTCGGACGAGCAGTACTTC. V and J are TRBV30 and TRBJ2-7; a possible D gene is TRBD2 (6 bases). The V end was cut by 3 bases, the J end by 5 bases, with 14 bases between. The germline gives CDR1 GTSNPN, CDR2 SVGIG (reference sequence). This CDR3 has 13 residues.

The V call is TRBV3-1, the J call TRBJ2-7; 8 bases agree with TRBD2. Germline-derived CDR1 and CDR2 are LGHDT and YNNKEL (reference sequence). The CDR3 runs 15 residues. The ends lost 4 bases at V and 2 bases at J; junction bases unmatched: 7. As DNA, the CDR3 is TGTGCCAGCAGCCCCGGGAGGGGTATCGCCTACGAGCAGTACTTC. This gives the protein CASSPGRGIAYEQYF.

The chain has TRBV9 and TRBJ2-5; 12 positions match TRBD2. Trimming took 3 bases from V and 5 from J; bases not matched to a gene: 5. The CDR3 is 15 amino acids. The germline V gene has CDR1 SGDLS and CDR2 YYNGEE. The CDR3 DNA reads TGTGCCAGCAGCGCAGGACTAGCGGGGTTGGAGACCCAGTACTTC. Translated: CASSAGLAGLETQYF.

The J gene is TRBJ1-1, the V gene TRBV27; D may be TRBD1 (5 bases). The ends were cut back, 4 bases at V and 1 base at J, with 13 bases in the middle. Per germline, CDR1 MNHEY and CDR2 SMNVEV (reference sequence). The CDR3 extends over 15 amino acids. In DNA form, the CDR3 reads TGTGCCAGCAGTTCCCACAGGTACCCGAACACTGAAGCTTTCTTT. Protein: CASSSHRYPNTEAFF.

The chain recombines TRBV10-3 with TRBJ2-7; maybe TRBD2 (5 bases). Trimming removed 9 bases at V and 3 bases at J, with 15 bases between. The CDR3 spans 13 residues. Looked up from germline, CDR1 is ENHRY and CDR2 is SYGVKD. CDR3: CAIRTLGHYEQYF. The CDR3 DNA is TGTGCCATAAGGACTTTAGGCCACTACGAGCAGTACTTC.

The CDR3 DNA follows: TGTGCCAGCAGCCCGACGCCAGGCTTCTCTGGGGCCAACGTCCTGACTTTC. The encoded protein is CASSPTPGFSGANVLTF. V usage is TRBV7-3 and J usage is TRBJ2-6; D ambiguous. Germline V gene sequence: CDR1 SGHTA, CDR2 FQGTGA. Trimming left V 5 bases short and J 0 bases short, with 14 bases between. There are 17 residues in the CDR3.

The J gene is TRBJ2-1, the V gene TRBV20-1; D may be TRBD1 (5 bases). CDR3 length equals 13 residues. Germline V lookup: CDR1 DFQATT, CDR2 SNEGSKA (reference sequence). Trimming cost V 5 bases and J 8 bases, with 16 bases left between them. The CDR3 DNA follows: TGCAGTGCTCTTGGACATCTCCCGGATGAGCAGTTCTTC. Translating gives CSALGHLPDEQFF.

The V gene is TRBV19, the J gene TRBJ2-2, with TRBD1 matching over 7 bases. With 6 bases clipped from V and 6 bases from J, the junction kept 1 base outside the gene matches. The CDR3 has 12 amino acids. Germline CDR1 reads LNHDA; CDR2 reads SQIVND (reference sequence). The CDR3 DNA reads as TGTGCCAGTAGGACAGGGTCCGGGGAGCTGTTTTTT. Translated, it gives CASRTGSGELFF.